The next 9 T cell receptor beta chains were all read from a single sample in a study of blood T cell repertoires in COVID-19. TCRdb's table, derived via immunoSEQ multiplex PCR, lists solely in-frame clones and lacks some. The sample records approximately 140,000 clones, about nine tenths being singletons. The sample consisted of peripheral blood. The origin of the receptors is a human donor in a cohort sampled during active COVID-19.

The chain links TRBV27 to TRBJ1-1; TRBD1 might be the D (6 bases). The CDR3 is made up of 13 amino acids. CDR1 MNHEY and CDR2 SMNVEV come from the germline V gene (reference sequence). Trimming removed 5 bases from V and 7 bases from J, with 14 bases in between. In DNA form, the CDR3 reads TGTGCCAGCAGTCCCCGACAGGATCTTGAAGCTTTCTTT. Residues: CASSPRQDLEAFF.

The chain recombines TRBV2 with TRBJ1-2; no clear D. CDR1 is SNHLY and CDR2 is FYNNEI in the germline V gene. CDR3 length equals 14 residues. V dropped 0 bases and J dropped 4 bases, with 9 bases sitting between them. CDR3 sequence (DNA): TGTGCCAGCAGTGAAGCTGGCCAGATCTATGGCTACACCTTC. It is translated as CASSEAGQIYGYTF.

Here the CDR3 DNA reads TGTGCCAGCAGTTACCCGGATACGCAGTATTTT. Its translation: CASSYPDTQYF. The chain joins TRBV6-2 or TRBV6-3 to TRBJ2-3; D gene unclear. CDR1 MNHEY and CDR2 SVGEGT come from the germline V gene. The V gene lost 2 bases and the J gene lost 6 bases, with 3 bases spanning the gap. CDR3 length equals 11 residues.

This chain joins TRBV7-9 and TRBJ2-7; maybe TRBD1 (5 bases). CDR3 length: 14 amino acids. Trimming removed 2 bases at V and 5 bases at J, with 13 bases between. Germline assignment: CDR1 SEHNR and CDR2 FQNEAQ (reference sequence). The CDR3 bases are TGTGCCAGCAGCTTATCAGGGTCGTACGACGAGCAGTACTTC. This sequence encodes CASSLSGSYDEQYF. The entire variable domain, with the rest obtained from reference TRBV7-9 and TRBJ2-7, is as follows: DTGVSQNPRHKITKRGQNVTFRCDPISEHNRLYWYRQTLGQGPEFLTYFQNEAQLEKSRLLSDRFSAERPKGSFSTLEIQRTEQGDSAMYLCASSLSGSYDEQYFGPGTRLTVT.

The CDR3 is CSALIETQYF. The DNA for the CDR3 is TGCAGTGCTTTAATAGAGACCCAGTACTTC. The V and J genes are TRBV20-1 and TRBJ2-5, with D unclear. Trimming removed 5 bases at V and 4 bases at J, with 5 bases between. The V gene's germline CDR1 is DFQATT and CDR2 SNEGSKA (reference sequence). The CDR3 sequence is 10 residues long.

This chain joins TRBV19 and TRBJ2-7; 7 bases line up with TRBD1. The CDR3 has 13 residues. The germline V gene encodes CDR1 LNHDA and CDR2 SQIVND (reference sequence). Trimming cost V 1 base and J 7 bases; bases outside gene matches: 4. CDR3 nucleotide sequence: TGTGCCAGTAGTATAGTGGGACAGAATGAGCAGTACTTC. Encoded protein: CASSIVGQNEQYF.

This clone is a singleton in its sample. V gene TRBV3-1 (or the pseudogene TRBV3-2) combines with J gene TRBJ2-1; 10 positions agree with TRBD2. The CDR3 has 15 amino acids. After removal of 4 bases from V and 4 bases from J, the junction contained 4 bases not matched to a gene. Per germline, CDR1 LGHDT and CDR2 YNNKEL (reference sequence). The CDR3 is CASSLAGGGYNEQFF. In DNA form, the CDR3 reads TGTGCCAGCAGCCTAGCGGGGGGCGGGTACAATGAGCAGTTCTTC.

The chain joins TRBV14 to TRBJ2-5, with TRBD2 matching over 9 bases. This CDR3 comprises 14 residues. Germline V CDR1 and CDR2: SGHDN, FVKESK. After removal of 5 bases from V and 7 bases from J, the junction contained 8 bases not matched to a gene. The CDR3 is CASSVSSGDGTQYF. The CDR3 region has the DNA TGTGCCAGCAGCGTTTCTAGCGGGGACGGGACCCAGTACTTC.

The rearrangement links TRBV2 to TRBJ2-7; the match to TRBD2 covers 8 bases. V gave up 7 bases and J gave up 2 bases; unmatched junction bases: 1. CDR1 SNHLY and CDR2 FYNNEI come from the germline V gene. The CDR3 is made up of 12 amino acids. Written as DNA, the CDR3 is TGTGCCAGCATCGGGGGGGCCTACGAGCAGTACTTC. Translation: CASIGGAYEQYF.